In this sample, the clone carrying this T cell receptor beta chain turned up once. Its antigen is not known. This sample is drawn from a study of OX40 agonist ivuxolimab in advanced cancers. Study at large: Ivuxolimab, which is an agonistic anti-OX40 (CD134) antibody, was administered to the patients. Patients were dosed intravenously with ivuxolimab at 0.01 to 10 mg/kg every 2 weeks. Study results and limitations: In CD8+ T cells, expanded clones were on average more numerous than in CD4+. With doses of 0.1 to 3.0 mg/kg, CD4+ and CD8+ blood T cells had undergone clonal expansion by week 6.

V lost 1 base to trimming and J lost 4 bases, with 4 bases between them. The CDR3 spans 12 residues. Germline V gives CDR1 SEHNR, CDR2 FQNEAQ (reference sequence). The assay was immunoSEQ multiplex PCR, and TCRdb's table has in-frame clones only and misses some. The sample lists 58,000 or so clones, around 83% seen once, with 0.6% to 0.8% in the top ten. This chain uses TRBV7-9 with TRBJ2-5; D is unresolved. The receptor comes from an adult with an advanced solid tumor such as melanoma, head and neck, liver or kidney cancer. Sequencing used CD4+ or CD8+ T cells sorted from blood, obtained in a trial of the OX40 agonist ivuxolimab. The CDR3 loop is CASSLVGETQYF. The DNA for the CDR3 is TGTGCCAGCAGCTTAGTCGGAGAGACCCAGTACTTC.